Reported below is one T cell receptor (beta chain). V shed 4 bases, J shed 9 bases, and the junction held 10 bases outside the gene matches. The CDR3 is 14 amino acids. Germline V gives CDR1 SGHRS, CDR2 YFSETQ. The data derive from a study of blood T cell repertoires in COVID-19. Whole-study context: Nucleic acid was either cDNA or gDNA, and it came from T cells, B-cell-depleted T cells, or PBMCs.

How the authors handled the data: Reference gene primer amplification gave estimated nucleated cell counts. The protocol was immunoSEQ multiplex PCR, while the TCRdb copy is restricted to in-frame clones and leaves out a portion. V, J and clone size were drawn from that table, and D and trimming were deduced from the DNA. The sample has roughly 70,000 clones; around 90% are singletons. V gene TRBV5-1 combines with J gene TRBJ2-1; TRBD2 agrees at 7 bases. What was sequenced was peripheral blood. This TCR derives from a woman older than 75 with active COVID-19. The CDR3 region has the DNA TGCGCCAGCAGCGGGTCGGGAGGAGGAGTTGAGCAGTTCTTC. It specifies CASSGSGGGVEQFF. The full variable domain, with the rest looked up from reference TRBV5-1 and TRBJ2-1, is KAGVTQTPRYLIKTRGQQVTLSCSPISGHRSVSWYQQTPGQGLQFLFEYFSETQRNKGNFPGRFSGRQFSNSRSEMNVSTLELGDSALYLCASSGSGGGVEQFFGPGTRLTVL.